The clone carrying this T cell receptor beta chain was counted between two and nine times. No antigen is known for it. Those donating, healthy Caucasian individuals from Russia, were aged about 6 to 95. Then a second PCR, running about 7 to 11 cycles, was carried out with a sample-barcoded 5' primer and a J-beta primer mix. Every individual sample yielded 2.5 million or more paired-end reads (each containing CDR3). TCRdb re-called the 5' RACE reads through MiXCR, storing one row per CDR3 protein. Of some 1.5 million distinct CDR3 sequences detected, 28% appear once; the ten largest clones hold 7.7%. Deletions cut 1 base from V and 5 bases from J, with 11 bases between. The germline V gene encodes CDR1 SGHTA and CDR2 FQGNSA. This CDR3 has 15 amino acids. The data were taken from a study of blood T cells in healthy people across ages. Notes on the study in general: The study found more naive CD4+ cells and higher diversity in long-lived than aged donors. The fall in TCR beta diversity per million T cells was roughly linear with age.

The genes are TRBV7-2 and TRBJ1-4; tentative D call: TRBD1 (5 bases). Source material: blood. This TCR was sampled from a woman between 25 and 40 years old in good health. CDR3 loop: CASSLGRGINEKLFF. CDR3 DNA sequence: TGTGCCAGCAGCTTAGGGCGGGGGATCAATGAAAAACTGTTTTTT.